The 3 T cell receptor beta chains listed next were all sequenced from one sample in a study of blood T cell repertoires in COVID-19. Sequencing used immunoSEQ multiplex PCR; TCRdb keeps in-frame clones, though not all of them. The sample carries more than 200,000 clones, about nine tenths recorded once. Source material: PBMCs or T cells enriched from blood (not recorded which). The receptor set was obtained from a man in his forties who had recovered from COVID-19.

V is TRBV27 and J is TRBJ1-1; D is uncertain. Trimming stripped 2 bases from V and 7 bases from J, with 8 bases between. The CDR3 loop spans 12 amino acids. Germline CDR1 reads MNHEY; CDR2 reads SMNVEV (reference sequence). The CDR3 protein is CASSLVAGEAFF. CDR3 nucleotide sequence: TGTGCCAGCAGTTTAGTGGCGGGTGAAGCTTTCTTT.

The CDR3 bases are TGCGCCAGCAGCCACCCCAGCGGGAGGTCTTACAATGAGCAGTTCTTC. Residues: CASSHPSGRSYNEQFF. V and J are TRBV4-1 and TRBJ2-1, with 9 nucleotides matching TRBD2. This CDR3 is built from 16 residues. In germline, CDR1 is MGHRA, CDR2 YSYEKL. The V gene end was trimmed by 3 bases and the J gene end by 4 bases; junction bases not matched to a gene: 7.

The V and J genes are TRBV5-4 and TRBJ2-7, with TRBD1 as a possible D gene (6 bases). The germline V gene encodes CDR1 SGHNT and CDR2 YYREEE (reference sequence). V gave up 4 bases and J gave up 5 bases, with 10 bases separating them. CDR3 length: 12 residues. CDR3 residues: CASSRTGNEQYF. DNA for the CDR3: TGTGCCAGCAGCAGAACAGGGAACGAGCAGTACTTC. The whole variable domain, filled in from reference TRBV5-4 and TRBJ2-7, reads ETGVTQSPTHLIKTRGQQVTLRCSSQSGHNTVSWYQQALGQGPQFIFQYYREEENGRGNFPPRFSGLQFPNYSSELNVNALELDDSALYLCASSRTGNEQYFGPGTRLTVT.